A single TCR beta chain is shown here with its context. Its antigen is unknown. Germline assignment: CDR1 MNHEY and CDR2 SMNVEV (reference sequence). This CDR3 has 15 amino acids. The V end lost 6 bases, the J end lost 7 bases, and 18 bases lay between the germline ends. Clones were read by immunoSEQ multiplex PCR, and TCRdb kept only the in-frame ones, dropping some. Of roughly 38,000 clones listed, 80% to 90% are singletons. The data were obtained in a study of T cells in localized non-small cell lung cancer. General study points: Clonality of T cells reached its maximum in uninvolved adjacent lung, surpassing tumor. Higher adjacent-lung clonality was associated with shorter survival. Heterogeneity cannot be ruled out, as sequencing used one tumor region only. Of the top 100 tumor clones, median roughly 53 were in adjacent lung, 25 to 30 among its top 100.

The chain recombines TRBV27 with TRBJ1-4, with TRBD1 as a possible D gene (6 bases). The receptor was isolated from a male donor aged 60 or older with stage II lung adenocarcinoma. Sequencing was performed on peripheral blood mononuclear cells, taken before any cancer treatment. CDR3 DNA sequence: TGTGCCAGCAGCACCACAGGGAGGGGAGGTGAAAAACTGTTTTTT. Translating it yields CASSTTGRGGEKLFF.